The 24 T cell receptor beta chains reported below all come from one sample, sequenced in a study of T cell changes during pregnancy in multiple sclerosis. Data came from immunoSEQ multiplex PCR; TCRdb stores just in-frame clones and leaves some out. The sample contains about 44,000 clones, roughly 90% of which appear only once. The specimen was CD4+ T cells from peripheral blood mononuclear cells, collected before pregnancy. These receptors originate from a female donor with multiple sclerosis, enrolled in a pregnancy study.

The gene calls are TRBV30 and TRBJ1-3; D may be TRBD1 (6 bases). The CDR3 length is 15 residues. V was pared by 2 bases and J by 4 bases, with 15 bases between. From germline, CDR1 is GTSNPN and CDR2 SVGIG (reference sequence). The CDR3 DNA sequence: TGTGCCTGGAGTCGTTTTGGGACAAACGGAAACACCATATATTTT. It encodes CAWSRFGTNGNTIYF.

The V gene is TRBV11-2, the J gene TRBJ1-5; the D is unclear. Trimming took off 5 bases at V and 3 bases at J, with 11 bases between the two ends. CDR1 is SGHAT and CDR2 is FQNNGV in the germline V gene. This CDR3 spans 14 amino acids. The CDR3 DNA reads TGTGCCAGCAGCCAGTCCAGGCTCAATCAGCCCCAGCATTTT. Encoded protein: CASSQSRLNQPQHF.

The chain combines TRBV2 with TRBJ2-7; D is unclear. Trimming took off 8 bases at V and 1 base at J, with 9 bases between the two ends. The germline CDR1 and CDR2 sequences are SNHLY and FYNNEI. The CDR3 loop spans 12 amino acids. The CDR3 region is CASVRESYEQYF. In nucleotides, the CDR3 is TGTGCCAGCGTTCGAGAATCCTACGAGCAGTACTTC.

The chain combines TRBV6-1 with TRBJ2-3; TRBD1 agrees at 12 bases. With V trimmed by 11 bases and J by 2 bases, 8 bases remained unmatched. Germline V CDR1 and CDR2: MNHNS, SASEGT. The CDR3 is 15 amino acids. CDR3 DNA sequence: TGTGCCGATAGTTGGGGACAGGGGGCCACAGATACGCAGTATTTT. Translating gives CADSWGQGATDTQYF.

The chain uses TRBV9 and TRBJ2-2; TRBD1 is a possible D gene (6 bases). The CDR3 covers 15 residues. CDR1 is SGDLS and CDR2 is YYNGEE in the germline V gene. With 2 bases removed from V and 4 bases from J, the gap between germline ends came to 12 bases. The DNA for the CDR3 is TGTGCCAGCAGCGTGAGAACAGGGAGCACCGGGGAGCTGTTTTTT. This codes for CASSVRTGSTGELFF.

The J gene is TRBJ2-2, the V gene TRBV2; D gene ambiguous. Germline CDR1 is SNHLY and CDR2 is FYNNEI. The CDR3 loop spans 15 amino acids. V lost 2 bases, J lost 4 bases, and 11 bases lay in between. The DNA of the CDR3 is TGTGCCAGCAGTGAAAGCCCCCCGGGCACCGGGGAGCTGTTTTTT. Its protein product is CASSESPPGTGELFF. The entire variable domain, with the rest obtained from reference TRBV2 and TRBJ2-2, is as follows: EPEVTQTPSHQVTQMGQEVILRCVPISNHLYFYWYRQILGQKVEFLVSFYNNEISEKSEIFDDQFSVERPDGSNFTLKIRSTKLEDSAMYFCASSESPPGTGELFFGEGSRLTVL.

The chain is built from TRBV5-4 and TRBJ2-1; 8 nucleotides match TRBD2. Germline CDR1 SGHNT, CDR2 YYREEE (reference sequence). The ends lost 4 bases at V and 2 bases at J; junction bases unmatched: 11. The CDR3 is made up of 17 amino acids. The CDR3: CASSAGGGRGAYNEQFF. In DNA, the CDR3 is TGTGCCAGCAGCGCCGGGGGGGGGAGAGGGGCCTACAATGAGCAGTTCTTC.

This clone occurred a few times. The chain carries TRBV25-1 and TRBJ2-1; D ambiguous. This CDR3 spans 16 amino acids. V shed 5 bases and J shed 1 base, with 15 bases lying between them. CDR1 and CDR2 from the germline V gene are MGHDK and SYGVNS. In DNA form, the CDR3 reads TGTGCCAGCAGTCTCTCTCCCTACCGATCCTACAATGAGCAGTTCTTC. The encoded protein is CASSLSPYRSYNEQFF.

V and J are TRBV7-2 and TRBJ1-1; D not resolved. Trimming took 4 bases from V and 1 from J, leaving 7 bases between them. The CDR3 has 13 amino acids. CDR1 is SGHTA and CDR2 is FQGNSA in the germline V gene. CDR3 DNA: TGTGCCAGCAGCTACCAGGAGAACACTGAAGCTTTCTTT. Its translation: CASSYQENTEAFF.

The rearrangement links TRBV7-9 to TRBJ2-5; TRBD2 matches at 12 bases. The CDR3 runs 17 residues. CDR1 and CDR2 from the germline V gene are SEHNR and FQNEAQ (reference sequence). V was clipped by 6 bases and J by 0 bases; unmatched bases: 8. The CDR3, as DNA: TGTGCCAGCAGTCACGGGACTAGCGGGCCCCACCAAGAGACCCAGTACTTC. It yields the protein CASSHGTSGPHQETQYF.

This chain connects TRBV5-1 to TRBJ2-3; 9 nucleotides agree with TRBD2. The junction had 0 bases not matched to a gene; V was cut back by 4 bases and J by 0 bases. The germline gives CDR1 SGHRS, CDR2 YFSETQ. The CDR3 loop spans 14 amino acids. CDR3 in amino acids: CASSGTSSTDTQYF. The CDR3 DNA reads as TGCGCCAGCAGCGGGACTAGCAGCACAGATACGCAGTATTTT.

The rearrangement uses TRBV19 and TRBJ1-1; 10 bases are shared with TRBD1. In germline, CDR1 is LNHDA, CDR2 SQIVND (reference sequence). The V and J ends lost 8 bases and 0 bases, in that order; junction bases with no gene match: 6. The CDR3 has 15 amino acids. CDR3 in DNA: TGTGCCAGTCGGGGACAGGGGAGGTTGAACACTGAAGCTTTCTTT. This sequence encodes CASRGQGRLNTEAFF. Drawing the rest from reference TRBV19 and TRBJ1-1, the complete variable domain is DGGITQSPKYLFRKEGQNVTLSCEQNLNHDAMYWYRQDPGQGLRLIYYSQIVNDFQKGDIAEGYSVSREKKESFPLTVTSAQKNPTAFYLCASRGQGRLNTEAFFGQGTRLTVV.

The chain recombines TRBV4-2 with TRBJ2-2; a possible D gene is TRBD1 (5 bases). V shed 0 bases and J shed 7 bases, with 9 bases lying between them. CDR3 length equals 14 residues. Germline V gene sequence: CDR1 LGHNA, CDR2 YNFKEQ. This CDR3 reads CASSQDQGIGELFF. The CDR3 nucleotides read TGTGCCAGCAGCCAAGACCAGGGAATCGGGGAGCTGTTTTTT.

This CDR3 reads CASTDGQGSPLHF. The CDR3 DNA follows: TGCGCCAGCACGGACGGACAGGGCTCACCCCTCCACTTT. The chain has TRBV5-1 and TRBJ1-6, with 8 positions matching TRBD1. The CDR3 totals 13 residues. Germline V gene data show CDR1 as SGHRS and CDR2 as YFSETQ. Trimming took 6 bases from V and 10 from J; bases not matched to a gene: 6. The full variable domain, rest sourced from reference TRBV5-1 and TRBJ1-6, is KAGVTQTPRYLIKTRGQQVTLSCSPISGHRSVSWYQQTPGQGLQFLFEYFSETQRNKGNFPGRFSGRQFSNSRSEMNVSTLELGDSALYLCASTDGQGSPLHFGNGTRLTVT.

The chain carries TRBV11-2 and TRBJ2-7, with a possible D match to TRBD1 (6 bases). The CDR3 is made up of 16 amino acids. The V gene's germline CDR1 is SGHAT and CDR2 FQNNGV. Trimming removed 0 bases from V and 2 bases from J, with 14 bases in between. The CDR3, as DNA: TGTGCCAGCAGCTTAGATCTTCCGGGACAAGCCTACGAGCAGTACTTC. This sequence encodes CASSLDLPGQAYEQYF.

The gene calls are TRBV29-1 and TRBJ1-3; TRBD1 is a possible D gene (6 bases). Germline CDR1 SQVTM, CDR2 ANQGSEA. There are 14 residues in the CDR3. Trimming pared 6 bases from V and 3 bases from J, leaving 15 bases between. The DNA of the CDR3 is TGCAGCGTCCGACAGCGGACAGATGGAAACACCATATATTTT. Encoded protein: CSVRQRTDGNTIYF.

The V and J genes are TRBV28 and TRBJ2-7; D may be TRBD1 (6 bases). The germline V and J ends were trimmed by 2 bases and 2 bases, with 25 bases remaining between them. There are 19 residues in the CDR3. Germline loops: CDR1 MDHEN, CDR2 SYDVKM. The CDR3 coding sequence is TGTGCCAGCAGTTTAAAGGCCTCAATAACAGGGACCCCTCCCTACGAGCAGTACTTC. Its protein is CASSLKASITGTPPYEQYF.

The CDR3 loop is CASSSNPGQGNEQFF. The CDR3, as DNA: TGTGCCAGCAGCTCTAACCCCGGACAGGGCAATGAGCAGTTCTTC. The genes are TRBV7-7 and TRBJ2-1; 8 bases are a match to TRBD1. The CDR3 runs 15 residues. J gave up 6 bases and V 4 bases, and 8 bases lay outside the gene matches. CDR1 and CDR2 from the germline V gene are SSHAT and FNYEAQ (reference sequence).

J is TRBJ2-1 and V is TRBV7-7; tentative D call: TRBD2 (5 bases). Trimming removed 5 bases from V and 7 bases from J, with 12 bases in between. The CDR3 contains 13 residues. Per germline, CDR1 SSHAT and CDR2 FNYEAQ (reference sequence). The CDR3 region has the DNA TGTGCCAGCAGCCTAGAACGGGGTAATGAGCAGTTCTTC. Translated: CASSLERGNEQFF.

The rearrangement joins TRBV5-1 to TRBJ2-7; D uncertain. V shed 1 base and J shed 3 bases, with 8 bases lying between them. CDR3 size: 13 residues. From germline, CDR1 is SGHRS and CDR2 YFSETQ. The CDR3 sequence: CASSLTDIYEQYF. CDR3 coding DNA: TGCGCCAGCAGCTTGACAGATATCTACGAGCAGTACTTC. The complete variable domain, with remaining parts taken from reference TRBV5-1 and TRBJ2-7, reads KAGVTQTPRYLIKTRGQQVTLSCSPISGHRSVSWYQQTPGQGLQFLFEYFSETQRNKGNFPGRFSGRQFSNSRSEMNVSTLELGDSALYLCASSLTDIYEQYFGPGTRLTVT.

The chain couples TRBV5-4 to TRBJ1-2, with D perhaps matching TRBD1 (5 bases). CDR1 and CDR2 from the germline V gene are SGHNT and YYREEE (reference sequence). The CDR3 consists of 15 residues. Trimming left V 5 bases short and J 4 bases short, with 18 bases between. CDR3 sequence: CASRANPRGTYGYTF. The CDR3, as DNA: TGTGCCAGCAGGGCAAACCCCCGGGGGACCTATGGCTACACCTTC.

The J gene is TRBJ2-4, the V gene TRBV28; 11 bases align to TRBD1. Trimming cost V 6 bases and J 1 base; bases outside gene matches: 5. The CDR3 runs 16 residues. Germline V gene sequence: CDR1 MDHEN, CDR2 SYDVKM. CDR3 region: CASSQGQGVAKNIQYF. CDR3 nucleotides: TGTGCCAGCAGCCAGGGACAGGGGGTGGCCAAAAACATTCAGTACTTC. The complete variable domain, with remaining parts taken from reference TRBV28 and TRBJ2-4, reads DVKVTQSSRYLVKRTGEKVFLECVQDMDHENMFWYRQDPGLGLRLIYFSYDVKMKEKGDIPEGYSVSREKKERFSLILESASTNQTSMYLCASSQGQGVAKNIQYFGAGTRLSVL.

V usage is TRBV10-3 and J usage is TRBJ2-3, with 9 positions matching TRBD1. The CDR3 runs to 15 residues. The junction had 8 bases not matched to a gene; V was cut back by 7 bases and J by 3 bases. Per germline, CDR1 ENHRY and CDR2 SYGVKD. The CDR3 nucleotides are TGTGCCATCAATTTACAGGGGGCCGGGACAGATACGCAGTATTTT. Residues: CAINLQGAGTDTQYF.

Concerning this clone: At one end the junction does not follow the germline gene, possibly because of a read error. The chain links TRBV2 to TRBJ1-2, with a possible D match to TRBD1 (6 bases). The CDR3 extends over 13 amino acids. Germline V gives CDR1 SNHLY, CDR2 FYNNEI. The CDR3 region has the DNA TGTGCCAGCAGTGAGGACAGTAACCATGGCTACACCTTC. Its protein is CASSEDSNHGYTF.